The 8 T cell receptor beta chains below were found in one sample sequenced in a study of T cells in Graves' hyperthyroidism and ophthalmopathy (dated by TCRdb to the late 2010s). Library preparation was by multiplex PCR. The sample was run on an Illumina HiSeq 2000. The TCR beta CDR3 regions were amplified from the RNA transcripts. The TCR CDR3 was subjected to a first round of RT-PCR using the HTBI primer set and the Qiagen OneStep RT-PCR kit. TCRdb passed the public sequencing reads through fastp at Q25 and MiXCR, retaining productive beta sequences. Rows are combined by CDR3 protein, so each entry shows the most common genes and DNA. Recorded for this sample are approximately 590,000 distinct CDR3 sequences; 15% to 19% of them occurred a single time. The ten largest clones take up under 7.5% of the sample. Input material: blood. The source of these receptors is a woman under 40 with Graves' hyperthyroidism.

This clonotype came up a few times. Given a much more abundant clone one base away, this may be a read error. The chain combines TRBV27 with TRBJ2-7; maybe TRBD2 (6 bases). The length of the CDR3 is 14 residues. Germline CDR1 and CDR2: MNHEY and SMNVEV (reference sequence). CDR3 protein: CAGREEQPSYEQYF. In DNA form, the CDR3 reads TGTGCCGGCAGGGAGGAACAGCCCTCCTACGAGCAGTACTTC.

This clonotype has ten or more counts. The gene calls are TRBV7-2 and TRBJ2-3; the D gene is possibly TRBD2 (6 bases). Trimming removed 1 base at V and 4 bases at J, with 9 bases between. Germline loops: CDR1 SGHTA, CDR2 FQGNSA. The CDR3 extends over 14 amino acids. CDR3 DNA: TGTGCCAGCAGCTTAGGGTGGGGGGCAGATACGCAGTATTTT. This encodes CASSLGWGADTQYF. Together with reference TRBV7-2 and TRBJ2-3, the CDR3 gives the full variable domain: GAGVSQSPSNKVTEKGKDVELRCDPISGHTALYWYRQSLGQGLEFLIYFQGNSAPDKSGLPSDRFSAERTGGSVSTLTIQRTQQEDSAVYLCASSLGWGADTQYFGPGTRLTVL.

This chain uses TRBV19 with TRBJ2-7, with 11 bases identical to TRBD1. Trimming took 5 bases from V and 2 from J; bases not matched to a gene: 5. Germline V lookup: CDR1 LNHDA, CDR2 SQIVND (reference sequence). The CDR3 runs to 15 residues. The CDR3 coding sequence is TGTGCCAGTAGTCCTCGGGACAGGGGGACCTACGAGCAGTACTTC. This encodes CASSPRDRGTYEQYF.

In its sample, this clonotype was seen many times. The chain couples TRBV6-6 to TRBJ1-3; a possible D gene is TRBD1 (6 bases). The CDR3 covers 14 residues. Deletions cut 3 bases from V and 7 bases from J, with 13 bases between. Germline loops: CDR1 MNHNY, CDR2 SVGAGI (reference sequence). CDR3 sequence reads: CASSYLGGQNTIYF. In DNA, the CDR3 is TGTGCCAGCAGTTATCTCGGGGGCCAGAACACCATATATTTT.

The chain links TRBV5-1 to TRBJ2-1; 7 positions agree with TRBD2. The CDR3 is 18 amino acids. Germline CDR1 reads SGHRS; CDR2 reads YFSETQ. The ends lost 4 bases at V and 5 bases at J; junction bases unmatched: 18. In nucleotides, the CDR3 is TGCGCCAGCAGCCCACTGGCCTCTAAGGCTAGCGGACACAATGAGCAGTTCTTC. It codes for CASSPLASKASGHNEQFF.

The sample holds many counts of this clonotype. The genes are TRBV6-1 and TRBJ2-7; no definite D call. V lost 4 bases, J lost 4 bases, and 11 bases lay in between. The CDR3 is 13 residues long. CDR1 and CDR2 (germline): MNHNS, SASEGT. The CDR3 spells CASSGDGFYEQYF. The DNA for the CDR3 is TGTGCCAGCAGTGGAGACGGTTTTTACGAGCAGTACTTC.

This chain links TRBV13 with TRBJ2-1; 9 bases map to TRBD1. This CDR3 has 14 residues. Germline CDR1 and CDR2: PRHDT and FYEKMQ (reference sequence). V dropped 6 bases and J dropped 5; count of bases not matched to a gene: 5. CDR3 sequence reads: CASSPGTGNNEQFF. CDR3 sequence (DNA): TGTGCCAGCAGTCCCGGGACAGGGAACAATGAGCAGTTCTTC.

A few counts support this clonotype. The CDR3 here is CASRRHKNTEAFF. DNA for the CDR3: TGTGCCAGCAGACGTCATAAGAACACTGAAGCTTTCTTT. This sequence joins TRBV6-1 and TRBJ1-1; D unclear. In germline, CDR1 is MNHNS, CDR2 SASEGT. V gave up 6 bases and J gave up 1 base, with 9 bases separating them. This CDR3 region has 13 residues.